One T cell receptor (beta chain) is described in this entry. Its binding antigen is unknown. Base qualities are not at hand, and no much larger clone is one base apart. The germline V gene provides CDR1 MNHEY and CDR2 SVGAGI. The CDR3 spans 13 residues, from the cysteine through the phenylalanine. Only the CDR3 region is kept as DNA, spanning 39 bases read in frame from base 1. The V and J ends are trimmed by 5 bases and 6 bases, leaving 10 bases between them. This entry comes from a study of shared clonotypes between healthy human individuals (dated by TCRdb to about 2020). At the level of the whole study: The cohort comprised a couple of women and a few men aged 18 to 49 years. Between about 0.8 and 9 billion PBMCs per donor were obtained by leukapheresis. For each donor, CD4 naive and CD4 memory were each given three plates, CD8 naive was given two plates, and CD8 memory was given one plate. To increase sequencing depth and limit assay-specific biases, different laboratories used diverse techniques to prepare libraries and sequence TCR repertoires. To estimate repertoire size and how much clonotype sharing occurs between individuals, the study deeply sequenced the blood TCR repertoires of five healthy adults. What the work shows at the level of the full study, not this receptor alone: Clonotypes shared by all four sorted-subset donors showed higher generation probabilities than non-shared clonotypes. Pairwise subsampling indicated that sequencing depth was expected to affect the degree of clonotype sharing among donors. Naive subsets generally had larger estimated clonotype richness than memory subsets did. When four donors were compared, the shared fraction of clonotypes was roughly 5% for naive CD4, around 4% for naive CD8, 2.3% for memory CD4, and less than 0.45% for memory CD8. Only blood was sampled, and tissue TCR repertoires likely differ from those in blood. Even with the large sequencing depth, rarefaction of the sorted-subset datasets indicated that sequencing was incomplete. Because the study included a small number of donors, the genetic and exposure-history diversity represented was limited.

Using the deep immunoSEQ assay, multiplex PCR amplified TCR CDR3 regions from genomic DNA. Genomic DNA extracted from each cell subset was distributed evenly over all wells of several immunoSEQ 96-well plates, and each plate served as one replicate. Each replicate PCR for sorted subsets received about 200 ng genomic DNA, equal to about 30,000 T cell genomes. Purified libraries were measured with a Qubit 3.0 fluorometer, size-checked on a Bioanalyzer 2100, and measured again with the KAPA Library Quantification kit. Each immunoSEQ 96-well plate was sequenced on its own single-read 150-cycle Illumina NextSeq 550 flow cell. On the study's bioinformatics: Because the immunoSEQ output held only junctional sequences and lacked quality scores, the filtering could not match the filtering applied to full-length reads. To assign V/J genes and CDR3, sequences were annotated against IMGT germline references using PyIR, a Python wrapper for IgBLAST v1.9. Reads with weak V/J assignments (E-value above 1e-6), missing CDR3, stop codons, out-of-frame junctions, or ambiguous translated residues were removed. V3J clonotypes were defined as sequences sharing the same inferred V gene, J gene, and CDR3 amino acid sequence. Percentage overlap between repertoires was calculated by dividing the number of shared unique clonotypes by the size of the smaller repertoire. Richness of each repertoire was evaluated using RTK rarefaction, the Chao1 estimator, and Recon v2.1 estimates of unobserved clonotypes. For all TCRbeta clonotypes obtained by the gDNA method from a few donors, generation probabilities were computed with OLGA. As stored in TCRdb, this immuneACCESS dataset retains in-frame rearrangements with V and J assigned. A fraction of the clones does not appear; measured against another copy, unresolved V genes explain less than half of the discrepancy, and the remainder lacks a known reason. V, J and clone size were drawn from that table, and D and trimming were deduced from the DNA. Counted in this sample were about 2,100,000 clones; just over 90% of them appeared once. Roughly 1.7% of the sample is taken by the ten largest.

CD8 naive samples consisted of CD45RO-negative cells that were positively selected for CCR7, yielding a CD45RA+CCR7+ population without TemRA cells. Healthy HIV-negative adults with no recently reported acute infections or vaccinations were included as donors. Every donor was a Caucasian adult residing in Nashville, Tennessee, USA. After blood collection by leukapheresis, PBMCs were isolated using Ficoll-Histopaque density gradient centrifugation and then cryopreserved in the vapor phase of liquid nitrogen. Purity and quantity of every magnetically sorted T cell population were checked by analytical flow cytometry. From each sorted fraction, genomic DNA was isolated and quantified by UV absorbance on a Nanodrop 2000c.

The sample consisted of naive CD8+ T cells from PBMCs. The cell subset or site label, read with the paper, signifies: CD45RA+CCR7+. The chain is assembled from TRBV6-5 and TRBJ2-2, and perhaps TRBD1 as D gene, on 6 matching bases. The sequence derives from a young man in good health. Some clones in this sample may be carry-over from other donors' samples. The DNA sequence is as follows: TGTGCCAGCAGTGCCAGGGGTCCCGGGGAGCTGTTTTTT. The translation is CASSARGPGELFF.